One sample yielded the 19 T cell receptor beta chains listed below, sequenced in a study of cytomegalovirus exposure and HLA in healthy donors (dated by TCRdb to about 2017). The library was generated by the immunoSEQ multiplex PCR assay. What TCRdb holds here is the immuneACCESS table cut down to in-frame rearrangements. Part of the clones is not present; checked against another copy, under half of the missing clones reflect an unresolved V gene, and the others are unexplained. The sample data list about 120,000 clones, and about 85% of these were observed just once. The ten most abundant clones make up approximately 2.3% of the sample. The source material was PBMCs. The source is a woman aged 25 to 39 in good health and CMV-seronegative.

The chain combines TRBV13 with TRBJ2-1, with 12 bases matching TRBD2. Germline-derived CDR1 and CDR2 are PRHDT and FYEKMQ (reference sequence). V lost 1 base, J lost 13 bases, and 5 bases stayed unmatched. The CDR3 covers 14 residues. The CDR3 coding sequence is TGTGCCAGCAGCTTAGTACTAGCGGGGGGTCTCCAGTTCTTC. As protein: CASSLVLAGGLQFF.

This clone was observed a few times. V and J are TRBV5-1 and TRBJ2-2; 7 positions match TRBD1. This CDR3 is 15 amino acids long. Trimming took 4 bases from V and 4 from J; bases not matched to a gene: 7. The germline V gene encodes CDR1 SGHRS and CDR2 YFSETQ. The CDR3 region is CASSPTGSATGELFF. The CDR3 nucleotides read TGCGCCAGCAGCCCGACAGGGTCTGCCACCGGGGAGCTGTTTTTT. Full variable domain (missing parts from reference TRBV5-1 and TRBJ2-2): KAGVTQTPRYLIKTRGQQVTLSCSPISGHRSVSWYQQTPGQGLQFLFEYFSETQRNKGNFPGRFSGRQFSNSRSEMNVSTLELGDSALYLCASSPTGSATGELFFGEGSRLTVL.

This clone was detected once. The rearrangement links TRBV19 to TRBJ2-1, with 14 nucleotides matching TRBD2. J gave up 7 bases and V 5 bases, and 7 bases lay outside the gene matches. There are 16 residues in the CDR3. Per germline, CDR1 LNHDA and CDR2 SQIVND (reference sequence). The CDR3 spells CASSAPGLAGENEQFF. CDR3 sequence (DNA): TGTGCCAGTAGTGCTCCGGGACTAGCGGGGGAGAATGAGCAGTTCTTC.

The gene calls are TRBV20-1 and TRBJ1-6; 9 nucleotides align to TRBD1. Germline-derived CDR1 and CDR2 are DFQATT and SNEGSKA (reference sequence). This CDR3 comprises 11 residues. Losses at the gene ends were 6 bases for V and 15 bases for J; bases not matched to a gene: 6. The CDR3 loop reads CSATDRGYLHF. In DNA form, the CDR3 reads TGCAGTGCGACCGACAGGGGGTACCTCCACTTT.

CDR3: CASSRGHLEEKLFF. The CDR3 coding sequence is TGTGCCAGCAGCCGGGGACACTTGGAAGAAAAACTGTTTTTT. The rearrangement uses TRBV5-4 and TRBJ1-4; a weak D match, TRBD1 (6 bases). CDR1 and CDR2 (germline): SGHNT, YYREEE (reference sequence). Deletions cut 4 bases from V and 8 bases from J, with 15 bases between. CDR3 size: 14 residues.

V and J are TRBV6-4 and TRBJ1-5; tentative D call: TRBD1 (5 bases). Germline values: CDR1 MRHNA, CDR2 SNTAGT. V dropped 5 bases and J dropped 7 bases, with 12 bases sitting between them. The CDR3 consists of 13 residues. Here the CDR3 DNA reads TGTGCCAGCAGTAGACAGCCACAACAGCCCCAGCATTTT. Its translation is CASSRQPQQPQHF.

V and J are TRBV19 and TRBJ2-3; TRBD2 agrees at 11 bases. After removal of 6 bases from V and 3 bases from J, the junction contained 2 bases not matched to a gene. Germline V gives CDR1 LNHDA, CDR2 SQIVND (reference sequence). CDR3 length equals 14 residues. For the CDR3, the DNA is TGTGCCAGTAGGGTAGCGGGGGGGACAGATACGCAGTATTTT. Translation gives CASRVAGGTDTQYF. The full variable domain, rest sourced from reference TRBV19 and TRBJ2-3, is DGGITQSPKYLFRKEGQNVTLSCEQNLNHDAMYWYRQDPGQGLRLIYYSQIVNDFQKGDIAEGYSVSREKKESFPLTVTSAQKNPTAFYLCASRVAGGTDTQYFGPGTRLTVL.

The chain links TRBV29-1 to TRBJ2-1, with a weak D call TRBD1 (6 bases). The V and J ends lost 7 bases and 6 bases respectively, with 10 bases between them. The CDR3 length is 11 residues. Per germline, CDR1 SQVTM and CDR2 ANQGSEA. CDR3 sequence: CSASRGNEQFF. The CDR3 DNA reads TGCAGCGCTTCCAGGGGCAATGAGCAGTTCTTC.

The chain couples TRBV21-1 to TRBJ2-6; the table names TRBD1, a call not compared with the DNA. TRBV21-1 is a recognized pseudogene. CDR3 length: 15 residues. The CDR3, as DNA: TGTGCCATGGACAGGGGAAGCTCTGGGGCCAACGTCCTGACTTTC. It translates to CAMDRGSSGANVLTF.

The V gene is TRBV25-1, the J gene TRBJ2-2; no definite D call. The germline gives CDR1 MGHDK, CDR2 SYGVNS. V was cut by 3 bases and J by 4 bases, with 6 bases left in between. CDR3 length equals 13 residues. The DNA of the CDR3 is TGTGCCAGCAGTGATCAGGCCACCGGGGAGCTGTTTTTT. Protein: CASSDQATGELFF. Combining the CDR3 with reference TRBV25-1 and TRBJ2-2 gives the whole variable domain EADIYQTPRYLVIGTGKKITLECSQTMGHDKMYWYQQDPGMELHLIHYSYGVNSTEKGDLSSESTVSRIRTEHFPLTLESARPSHTSQYLCASSDQATGELFFGEGSRLTVL.

The genes are TRBV27 and TRBJ1-2; D is possibly TRBD1 (6 bases). This CDR3 is 15 amino acids long. Trimming stripped 6 bases from V and 3 bases from J, with 17 bases between. Germline CDR1 and CDR2: MNHEY and SMNVEV (reference sequence). The CDR3 DNA follows: TGTGCCAGCAGCCTAGCCCCGGACAGACACTATGGCTACACCTTC. Protein product: CASSLAPDRHYGYTF.

The rearrangement uses TRBV7-9 and TRBJ1-1; D not resolved. The CDR3 extends over 12 amino acids. The V end lost 3 bases, the J end lost 9 bases, and 11 bases lay between the germline ends. Germline values: CDR1 SEHNR, CDR2 FQNEAQ (reference sequence). CDR3 nucleotide sequence: TGTGCCAGCAGCTTTGGAGATCTGCAAGCTTTCTTT. Residues: CASSFGDLQAFF.

The chain is built from TRBV30 and TRBJ2-7; D is possibly TRBD1 (8 bases). Trimming took 5 bases from V and 3 from J, leaving 20 bases between them. The CDR3 runs to 15 residues. The germline gives CDR1 GTSNPN, CDR2 SVGIG (reference sequence). The CDR3 region has the DNA TGTGCCTGGGCCTCCGACAGGGGACTACTCTACGAGCAGTACTTC. It yields the protein CAWASDRGLLYEQYF.

Here the CDR3 DNA reads TGTGCCAGTAGTATGGGACAGGGAGGCACAGGTGAGCAGTTCTTC. Protein: CASSMGQGGTGEQFF. The genes are TRBV19 and TRBJ2-1; TRBD1 matches at 9 bases. The junction had 9 bases not matched to a gene; V was cut back by 3 bases and J by 9 bases. Germline CDR1 and CDR2: LNHDA and SQIVND (reference sequence). This CDR3 is 15 amino acids long. Looking up the rest from reference TRBV19 and TRBJ2-1 gives the full variable domain: DGGITQSPKYLFRKEGQNVTLSCEQNLNHDAMYWYRQDPGQGLRLIYYSQIVNDFQKGDIAEGYSVSREKKESFPLTVTSAQKNPTAFYLCASSMGQGGTGEQFFGPGTRLTVL.

This clone was counted a few times. The chain is built from TRBV7-2 and TRBJ2-4, with TRBD2 matching over 8 bases. From germline, CDR1 is SGHTA and CDR2 FQGNSA. The CDR3 is 14 amino acids. The J segment lost 5 bases and the V segment lost 7 bases, leaving 7 bases of the junction unmatched. The CDR3 DNA reads as TGTGCCAGCACCACGGGGGGGCCTCAAAACATTCAGTACTTC. Encoded protein: CASTTGGPQNIQYF.

This clone came up once. The chain recombines TRBV28 with TRBJ1-6; perhaps TRBD1 as D (5 bases). Germline-derived CDR1 and CDR2 are MDHEN and SYDVKM. The CDR3 totals 16 residues. Trimming shortened V by 5 bases and J by 0 bases, and 11 bases separated the two germline ends. CDR3 nucleotides: TGTGCCAGCAGTCGACAGAAGAGCTCCTATAATTCACCCCTCCACTTT. It is translated as CASSRQKSSYNSPLHF. The variable domain in full, with the rest retrieved from reference TRBV28 and TRBJ1-6, is DVKVTQSSRYLVKRTGEKVFLECVQDMDHENMFWYRQDPGLGLRLIYFSYDVKMKEKGDIPEGYSVSREKKERFSLILESASTNQTSMYLCASSRQKSSYNSPLHFGNGTRLTVT.

This chain uses TRBV23-1 with TRBJ2-1; 8 bases are a match to TRBD1. TRBV23-1 is identified as an open reading frame with a role that is uncertain. V was clipped by 0 bases and J by 8 bases; unmatched bases: 15. The CDR3 runs 18 residues. This CDR3 reads CASSQSVLTGARSYEQFF. CDR3 coding DNA: TGCGCCAGCAGTCAATCGGTCCTGACAGGGGCGAGGTCGTATGAGCAGTTCTTC.

The chain combines TRBV5-1 with TRBJ2-7; 7 nucleotides agree with TRBD1. This CDR3 has 14 amino acids. Germline values: CDR1 SGHRS, CDR2 YFSETQ. V shed 2 bases and J 3 bases; nucleotides not matched to a gene: 5. The CDR3 DNA reads TGCGCCAGCAGCTTACGGACAGGAGGCTACGAGCAGTACTTC. The encoded protein is CASSLRTGGYEQYF. Complete variable domain (other parts from reference TRBV5-1 and TRBJ2-7): KAGVTQTPRYLIKTRGQQVTLSCSPISGHRSVSWYQQTPGQGLQFLFEYFSETQRNKGNFPGRFSGRQFSNSRSEMNVSTLELGDSALYLCASSLRTGGYEQYFGPGTRLTVT.

The chain recombines TRBV7-2 with TRBJ2-2, with TRBD2 matching 12 bases. Germline assignment: CDR1 SGHTA and CDR2 FQGNSA. The CDR3 is made up of 15 amino acids. V lost 5 bases to trimming and J lost 8 bases; unmatched junction nucleotides: 6. This CDR3 reads CASSPGLAGIGELFF. CDR3 nucleotides: TGTGCCAGCAGCCCAGGACTAGCGGGGATAGGGGAGCTGTTTTTT.